This entry lists 12 T cell receptor beta chains sequenced from one sample in a study of blood T cell repertoires in COVID-19. Method: immunoSEQ multiplex PCR; TCRdb's copy keeps in-frame clones and lacks some. The data show about 140,000 clones, roughly 85% seen once. Sequences were obtained from peripheral blood. These receptor sequences come from a human donor in a cohort sampled during active COVID-19.

This chain's CDR3 is CASSPIGQEAPLHF. The CDR3 DNA reads as TGTGCCAGTAGTCCAATAGGACAGGAGGCACCCCTCCACTTT. The chain has TRBV19 and TRBJ1-6; 7 nucleotides agree with TRBD1. The CDR3 has 14 residues. The germline CDR1 and CDR2 sequences are LNHDA and SQIVND (reference sequence). V gave up 5 bases and J gave up 11 bases; unmatched junction bases: 9.

The chain combines TRBV7-9 with TRBJ2-7; D not certain. The germline gives CDR1 SEHNR, CDR2 FQNEAQ (reference sequence). V was clipped by 4 bases and J by 3 bases, with 7 bases between them. This CDR3 has 12 amino acids. The CDR3 DNA sequence: TGTGCCAGCAGCTCTAGGATCTACGAGCAGTACTTC. As protein: CASSSRIYEQYF.

This chain uses TRBV9 with TRBJ2-7; 10 positions match TRBD2. V trimming: 4 bases; J trimming: 0 bases; junction bases outside the gene matches: 16. Per the germline V gene, CDR1 is SGDLS and CDR2 is YYNGEE. The CDR3 covers 19 residues. The CDR3 DNA reads TGTGCCAGCAGCCCTAGTGGGCTAGCGGGAGTCGGAAGCTCCTACGAGCAGTACTTC. Its protein product is CASSPSGLAGVGSSYEQYF.

The chain couples TRBV19 to TRBJ1-5; the D is unclear. CDR1 and CDR2 from the germline V gene are LNHDA and SQIVND (reference sequence). The ends were cut back, 5 bases at V and 2 bases at J, with 13 bases in the middle. The CDR3 runs 15 residues. As DNA, the CDR3 is TGTGCCAGTAGTTCCCCCCCCGGGGGCAATCAGCCCCAGCATTTT. This gives the protein CASSSPPGGNQPQHF.

This rearrangement joins TRBV5-5 to TRBJ2-6, with 7 positions matching TRBD1. CDR3 length equals 16 residues. The germline CDR1 and CDR2 sequences are SGHKS and YYEKEE (reference sequence). Trimming cost V 4 bases and J 0 bases; bases outside gene matches: 4. CDR3 in DNA: TGTGCCAGCAGCAAGGGACAGCCCTCTGGGGCCAACGTCCTGACTTTC. Protein: CASSKGQPSGANVLTF.

The chain joins TRBV30 to TRBJ1-1; no clear D. CDR1 and CDR2 (germline): GTSNPN, SVGIG (reference sequence). The V end lost 0 bases, the J end lost 1 base, and 6 bases lay between the germline ends. This CDR3 is 13 amino acids long. The CDR3 DNA follows: TGTGCCTGGAGTGTAAGCGAGAACACTGAAGCTTTCTTT. Encoded protein: CAWSVSENTEAFF.

V gene TRBV30 combines with J gene TRBJ1-1; 7 positions agree with TRBD1. V lost 7 bases, J lost 1 base, and 3 bases stayed unmatched. The germline CDR1 and CDR2 sequences are GTSNPN and SVGIG (reference sequence). The CDR3 totals 12 residues. CDR3 nucleotides: TGTGCCTTCGACAGGGAGAACACTGAAGCTTTCTTT. It translates to CAFDRENTEAFF.

The V and J genes are TRBV5-6 and TRBJ2-6; 11 bases agree with TRBD2. Germline V lookup: CDR1 SGHDT, CDR2 YYEEEE. Unmatched junction bases numbered 2, after V lost 3 bases and J lost 0 bases. The CDR3 is 17 amino acids. The CDR3 coding sequence is TGTGCCAGCAGCTGGGGACTAGCGGTCTCTGGGGCCAACGTCCTGACTTTC. Translation: CASSWGLAVSGANVLTF.

V usage is TRBV11-2 and J usage is TRBJ1-2; the match to TRBD1 covers 10 bases. Per germline, CDR1 SGHAT and CDR2 FQNNGV. The CDR3 loop spans 16 amino acids. With 5 bases clipped from V and 7 bases from J, the junction kept 13 bases outside the gene matches. For the CDR3, the DNA is TGTGCCAGCAGCGCTCCCCGGGACAGGGGACGAGGTGGCTACACCTTC. As protein: CASSAPRDRGRGGYTF.

V gene TRBV6-5 combines with J gene TRBJ2-7; TRBD1 agrees at 10 bases. Germline CDR1 and CDR2: MNHEY and SVGAGI. CDR3 size: 13 residues. After removal of 6 bases from V and 6 bases from J, the junction contained 5 bases not matched to a gene. CDR3 nucleotides: TGTGCCAGCAGACCCGGGACAGGGGCCGAGCAGTACTTC. Amino acids: CASRPGTGAEQYF.

V and J are TRBV9 and TRBJ1-1, with D maybe TRBD1 (6 bases). The CDR3 totals 13 residues. V dropped 7 bases and J dropped 4 bases, with 14 bases sitting between them. Germline loops: CDR1 SGDLS, CDR2 YYNGEE. CDR3 amino acids: CASAPLRGTEAFF. In DNA, the CDR3 is TGTGCCAGCGCTCCTCTCAGGGGCACTGAAGCTTTCTTT.

The CDR3 DNA sequence: TGTGCCAGCAGCGTAGCGAGTTTGGAGGAGACCCAGTACTTC. The encoded protein is CASSVASLEETQYF. This chain connects TRBV9 to TRBJ2-5; D is unclear. Trimming cost V 0 bases and J 5 bases, with 11 bases left between them. This CDR3 is 14 amino acids long. CDR1 and CDR2 (germline): SGDLS, YYNGEE.